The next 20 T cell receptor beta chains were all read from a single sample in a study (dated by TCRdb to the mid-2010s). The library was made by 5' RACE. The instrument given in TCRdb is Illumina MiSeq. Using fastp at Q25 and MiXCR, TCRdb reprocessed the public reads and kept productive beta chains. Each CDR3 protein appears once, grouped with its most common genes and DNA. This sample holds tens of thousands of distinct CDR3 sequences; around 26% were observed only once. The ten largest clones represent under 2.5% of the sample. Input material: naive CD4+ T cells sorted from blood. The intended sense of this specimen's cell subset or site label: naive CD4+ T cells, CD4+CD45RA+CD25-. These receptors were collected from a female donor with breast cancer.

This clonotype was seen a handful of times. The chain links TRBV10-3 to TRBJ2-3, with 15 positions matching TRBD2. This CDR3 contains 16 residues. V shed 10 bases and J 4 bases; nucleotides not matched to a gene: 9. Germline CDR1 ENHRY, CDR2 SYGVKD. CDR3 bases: TGTGCCACCCGGACTAGCGGGGGGGCTTTCGCAGATACGCAGTATTTT. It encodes CATRTSGGAFADTQYF.

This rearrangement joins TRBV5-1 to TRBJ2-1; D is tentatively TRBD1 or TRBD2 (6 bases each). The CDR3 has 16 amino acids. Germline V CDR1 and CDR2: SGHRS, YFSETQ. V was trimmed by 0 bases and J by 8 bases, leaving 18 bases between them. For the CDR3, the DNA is TGCGCCAGCAGCTTGGGAGAGGGGGGCCTAGTCGATGAGCAGTTCTTC. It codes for CASSLGEGGLVDEQFF.

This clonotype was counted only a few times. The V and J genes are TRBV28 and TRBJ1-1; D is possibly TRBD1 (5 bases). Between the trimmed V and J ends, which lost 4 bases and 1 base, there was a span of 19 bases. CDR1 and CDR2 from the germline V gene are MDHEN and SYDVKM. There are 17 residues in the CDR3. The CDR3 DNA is TGTGCCAGCAGTTACATATGGACACCACTTCCGAACACTGAAGCTTTCTTT. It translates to CASSYIWTPLPNTEAFF.

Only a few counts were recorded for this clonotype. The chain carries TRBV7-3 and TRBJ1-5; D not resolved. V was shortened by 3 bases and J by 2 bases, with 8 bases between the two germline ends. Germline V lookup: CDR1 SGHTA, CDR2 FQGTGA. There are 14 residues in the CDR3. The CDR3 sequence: CASSFSGGNQPQHF. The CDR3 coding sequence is TGTGCCAGCAGCTTTTCAGGTGGCAATCAGCCCCAGCATTTT.

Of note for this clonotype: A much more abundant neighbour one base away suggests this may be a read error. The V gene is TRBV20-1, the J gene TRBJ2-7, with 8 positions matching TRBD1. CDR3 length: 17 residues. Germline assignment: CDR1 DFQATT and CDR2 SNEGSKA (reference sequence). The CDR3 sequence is CGAETGAEKLSSYEQYF. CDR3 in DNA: TGCGGTGCTGAGACAGGGGCGGAAAAACTAAGCTCCTACGAGCAGTACTTC.

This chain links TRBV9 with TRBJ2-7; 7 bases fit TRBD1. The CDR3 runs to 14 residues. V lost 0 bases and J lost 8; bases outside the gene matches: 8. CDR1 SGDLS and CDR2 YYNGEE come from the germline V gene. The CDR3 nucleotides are TGTGCCAGCAGCGTAGCTCGGGACAGTTCTAAGCAGTACTTC. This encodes CASSVARDSSKQYF.

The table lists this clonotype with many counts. The CDR3 DNA reads as TGCAGTGCTTTCAGGGATGGCACTGAAGCTTTCTTT. This sequence encodes CSAFRDGTEAFF. This chain uses TRBV20-1 with TRBJ1-1, with D perhaps matching TRBD1 (5 bases). V lost 5 bases and J 4 bases, leaving 11 bases between the germline ends. This CDR3 contains 12 residues. Germline loops: CDR1 DFQATT, CDR2 SNEGSKA (reference sequence).

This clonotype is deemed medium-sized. This chain's CDR3 is CASSPQLANSPLHF. In DNA, the CDR3 is TGTGCCAGCAGCCCACAGCTCGCGAATTCACCCCTCCACTTT. The V and J genes are TRBV7-2 and TRBJ1-6; D not certain. Trimming took 5 bases from V and 7 from J, leaving 12 bases between them. The CDR3 runs 14 residues. Germline CDR1 and CDR2: SGHTA and FQGNSA.

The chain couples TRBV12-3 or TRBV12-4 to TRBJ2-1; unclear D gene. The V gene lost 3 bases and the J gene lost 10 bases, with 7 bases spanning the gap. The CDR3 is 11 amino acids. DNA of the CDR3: TGTGCCAGCAGTTTGAAGGGAGAGCAGTTCTTC. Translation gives CASSLKGEQFF.

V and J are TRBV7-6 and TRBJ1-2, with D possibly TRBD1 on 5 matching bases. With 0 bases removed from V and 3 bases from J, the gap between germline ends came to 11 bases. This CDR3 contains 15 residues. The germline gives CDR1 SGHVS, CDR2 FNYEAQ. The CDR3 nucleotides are TGTGCCAGCAGCTTAGCGGGGGAGATCCACTATGGCTACACCTTC. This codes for CASSLAGEIHYGYTF. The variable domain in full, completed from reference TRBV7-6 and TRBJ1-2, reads GAGVSQSPRYKVTKRGQDVALRCDPISGHVSLYWYRQALGQGPEFLTYFNYEAQQDKSGLPNDRFSAERPEGSISTLTIQRTEQRDSAMYRCASSLAGEIHYGYTFGSGTRLTVV.

CDR3 in DNA: TGTGCCAGCAGGCCTGAACAGGGTTCATCGAACTATGGCTACACCTTC. It yields the protein CASRPEQGSSNYGYTF. V usage is TRBV5-6 and J usage is TRBJ1-2, with D tentatively TRBD1 (6 bases). Germline V gene data show CDR1 as SGHDT and CDR2 as YYEEEE. Trimming removed 5 bases at V and 2 bases at J, with 19 bases between. The CDR3 extends over 16 amino acids.

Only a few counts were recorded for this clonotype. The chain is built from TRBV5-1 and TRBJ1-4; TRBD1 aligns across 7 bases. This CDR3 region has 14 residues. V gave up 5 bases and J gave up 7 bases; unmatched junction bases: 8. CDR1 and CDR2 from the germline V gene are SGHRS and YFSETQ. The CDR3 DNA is TGCGCCAGCAGTTCGGGACAGATTGGTGAAAAACTGTTTTTT. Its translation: CASSSGQIGEKLFF.

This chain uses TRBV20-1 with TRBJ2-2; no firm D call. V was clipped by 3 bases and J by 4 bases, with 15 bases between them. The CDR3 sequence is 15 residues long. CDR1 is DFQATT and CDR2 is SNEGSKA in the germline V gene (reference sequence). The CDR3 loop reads CSASDRVSGTGELFF. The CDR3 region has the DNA TGCAGTGCTAGCGATAGGGTTTCGGGCACCGGGGAGCTGTTTTTT.

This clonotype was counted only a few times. The CDR3: CSARGGASYNEQFF. The CDR3 DNA reads TGCAGTGCTAGAGGGGGGGCCTCTTACAATGAGCAGTTCTTC. This chain joins TRBV20-1 and TRBJ2-1, with D perhaps given as TRBD1 or TRBD2 (6 bases each). The CDR3 is 14 residues long. Germline loops: CDR1 DFQATT, CDR2 SNEGSKA (reference sequence). V lost 1 base and J 4 bases, leaving 11 bases between the germline ends.

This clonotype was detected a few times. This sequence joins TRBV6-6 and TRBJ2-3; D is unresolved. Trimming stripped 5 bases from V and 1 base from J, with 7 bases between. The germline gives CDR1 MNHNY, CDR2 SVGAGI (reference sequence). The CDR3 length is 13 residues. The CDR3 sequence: CASSGQGTDTQYF. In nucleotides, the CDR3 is TGTGCCAGCAGTGGGCAGGGCACAGATACGCAGTATTTT.

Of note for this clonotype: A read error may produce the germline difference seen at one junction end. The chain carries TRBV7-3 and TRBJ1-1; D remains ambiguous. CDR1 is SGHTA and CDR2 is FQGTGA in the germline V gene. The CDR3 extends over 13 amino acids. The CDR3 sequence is CASNLTYNTEAFF. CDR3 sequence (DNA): TGTGCCAGCAACTTAACATATAACACTGAAGCTTTCTTT. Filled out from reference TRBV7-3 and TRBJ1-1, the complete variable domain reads GAGVSQTPSNKVTEKGKYVELRCDPISGHTALYWYRQSLGQGPEFLIYFQGTGAADDSGLPNDRFFAVRPEGSVSTLKIQRTERGDSAVYLCASNLTYNTEAFFGQGTRLTVV.

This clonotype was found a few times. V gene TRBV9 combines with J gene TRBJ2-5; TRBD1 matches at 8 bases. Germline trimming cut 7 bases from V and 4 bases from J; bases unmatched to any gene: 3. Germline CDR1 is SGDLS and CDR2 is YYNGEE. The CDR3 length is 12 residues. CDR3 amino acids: CASGDRGETQYF. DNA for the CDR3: TGTGCCAGCGGAGACAGGGGAGAGACCCAGTACTTC.

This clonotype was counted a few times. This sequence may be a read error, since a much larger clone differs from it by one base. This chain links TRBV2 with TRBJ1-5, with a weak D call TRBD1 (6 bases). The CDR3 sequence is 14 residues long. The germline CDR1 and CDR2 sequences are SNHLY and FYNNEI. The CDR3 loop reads CTSSETGMGQPQHF. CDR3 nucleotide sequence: TGTACCAGCAGTGAAACAGGGATGGGTCAGCCCCAGCATTTT.

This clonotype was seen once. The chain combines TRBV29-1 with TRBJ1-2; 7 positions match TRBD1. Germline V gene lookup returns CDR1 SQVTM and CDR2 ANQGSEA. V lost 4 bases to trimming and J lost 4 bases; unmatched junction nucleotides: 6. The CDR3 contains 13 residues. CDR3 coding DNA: TGCAGCGTTGGCCAGGGGGATTTCTATGGCTACACCTTC. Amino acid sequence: CSVGQGDFYGYTF.

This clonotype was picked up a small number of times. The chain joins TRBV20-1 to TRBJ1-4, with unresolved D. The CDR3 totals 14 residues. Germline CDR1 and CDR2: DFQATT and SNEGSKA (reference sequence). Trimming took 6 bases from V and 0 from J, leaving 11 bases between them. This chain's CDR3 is CSASLGSTNEKLFF. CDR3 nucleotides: TGCAGTGCGTCCCTCGGCTCAACTAATGAAAAACTGTTTTTT.